This T cell receptor beta chain was observed in a study of T cell changes during pregnancy in multiple sclerosis. There are 13 residues in the CDR3. CDR1 and CDR2 from the germline V gene are MGHRA and YSYEKL. V lost 3 bases and J 2 bases, leaving 4 bases between the germline ends. Only in-frame clones appear in the TCRdb table, and some are missing; sequencing was by immunoSEQ multiplex PCR. The sample yields about 20,000 clones, about 90% seen once. The receptor was isolated from a female donor in good health, enrolled as a control in a pregnancy study. The chain has TRBV4-1 and TRBJ2-2; no reliable D call. Sequenced material: CD8+ T cells from peripheral blood mononuclear cells, taken in the third trimester of pregnancy. The CDR3 loop reads CASSHYNTGELFF. The DNA of the CDR3 is TGCGCCAGCAGCCACTATAACACCGGGGAGCTGTTTTTT.